This is a list of T cell receptor beta chains from one sample in a study of cytotoxic CD8 clonotypes in ibrutinib-treated CLL. Data came from immunoSEQ multiplex PCR; TCRdb stores just in-frame clones and leaves some out. The sample includes some 200,000 clones, about two thirds of them seen just once. The source material was PBMCs, sampled after 24 months of ibrutinib treatment. These receptors were taken from a human donor with chronic lymphocytic leukemia. CDR3s include the opening cysteine and the closing phenylalanine or tryptophan. D genes are given only for firm matches. Size is stated for part of the rows, as once, few or many counts, or as a class when the clone is expanded.

j_call | clone_size | v_call | d_call | cdr3_nt | cdr3_aa
TRBJ2-5 | once | TRBV9 | - | TGTGCCAGCAGGGACGAATTTGAGACCCAGTACTTC | CASRDEFETQYF
TRBJ2-2 | - | TRBV6-5 | - | TGTGCCAGCAGGGGCCCTACCGGGGAGCTGTTTTTT | CASRGPTGELFF
TRBJ2-2 | - | TRBV4-2 | - | TGTGCCAGCAGCCAAGGACTCGCCGGGTACACCGGGGAGCTGTTTTTT | CASSQGLAGYTGELFF
TRBJ2-1 | few | TRBV20-1 | - | TGCAGTCTGGGGGGACAGCTAGAGCAGTTCTTC | CSLGGQLEQFF
TRBJ2-1 | - | TRBV6-6 | TRBD2 | TGTGCCAGCAAACCAGCGGGAGAAAAATACAATGAGCAGTTCTTC | CASKPAGEKYNEQFF
TRBJ2-3 | - | TRBV19 | TRBD1 | TGTGCCAGTAGTCTCGGACAGGGTACAGATACGCAGTATTTT | CASSLGQGTDTQYF
TRBJ2-1 | - | TRBV9 | - | TGTGCCAGCAGCGCCGGGGGACAATACAATGAGCAGTTCTTC | CASSAGGQYNEQFF
TRBJ2-7 | - | TRBV5-1 | - | TGCGCCAGCAACTTTGGCGGAGGGGTCTCCGAGCAGTACTTC | CASNFGGGVSEQYF
TRBJ2-1 | - | TRBV29-1 | - | TGCAGCGTTGAAGGGGGGGTCCCTTCATACAATGAGCAGTTCTTC | CSVEGGVPSYNEQFF
TRBJ1-1 | - | TRBV4-1 | - | TGCGCCAGCAGAAGGGGATCCGGGACAGAAGCTTTCTTT | CASRRGSGTEAFF
TRBJ2-7 | - | TRBV4-2 | - | TGTGCCAGCAGCCAAGTTGGCGGGGCAACCTACGAGCAGTACTTC | CASSQVGGATYEQYF
TRBJ2-1 | - | TRBV7-3 | TRBD2 | TGTGCCAGCAGCCGGACTAGCGGGAGTGGGAATGAGCAGTTCTTC | CASSRTSGSGNEQFF
TRBJ2-7 | - | TRBV6-5 | TRBD1 | TGTGCCAGCAGGGGGGACAGGGGGAGGGACGAGCAGTACTTC | CASRGDRGRDEQYF
TRBJ2-2 | - | TRBV5-1 | TRBD1 | TGCGCCAGCAGCCCACAAACCGGGACAGGGTCCACCGGGGAGCTGTTTTTT | CASSPQTGTGSTGELFF
TRBJ2-3 | few | TRBV10-1 | - | TGCGCCAGCAGTGATTCTCCAGATACGCAGTATTTT | CASSDSPDTQYF
TRBJ2-2 | - | TRBV4-2 | TRBD2 | TGTGCCAGCAGCCAAGATCGGGGGGCGAACACCGGGGAGCTGTTTTTT | CASSQDRGANTGELFF
TRBJ2-1 | - | TRBV5-4 | - | TGTGCCAGCAGCTTGGAGAATGTTCGGGCTAGCCGGTTCTTC | CASSLENVRASRFF
TRBJ1-1 | - | TRBV10-3 | - | TGTGCCATCAGCAGAGGAGATGAAGCTTTCTTT | CAISRGDEAFF
TRBJ2-1 | - | TRBV9 | - | TGTGCCAGCAGCGTAGGAGGGACCTCCCGATGGGGTGAGCAGTTCTTC | CASSVGGTSRWGEQFF
TRBJ2-5 | - | TRBV4-2 | TRBD1 | TGTGCCAGCAGCCAACCGGGACAGGGGGAAGAGACCCAGTACTTC | CASSQPGQGEETQYF
TRBJ2-7 | - | TRBV6-1 | - | TGTGCCAGCGGCTTATGGGGTCCCTACGAGCAGTACTTC | CASGLWGPYEQYF
TRBJ2-1 | few | TRBV5-4 | TRBD1 | TGTGCCAGCAGCGGGACAGTAGACAATGAGCAGTTCTTC | CASSGTVDNEQFF
TRBJ2-7 | - | TRBV7-9 | - | TGTGCCAGCAGCCAGAGGACAAACGAGCAGTACTTC | CASSQRTNEQYF
TRBJ2-1 | - | TRBV19 | TRBD1 | TGTGCCAGTACCATGGACCCCGGCAGGACAGGGCGGGATGAGCAGTTCTTC | CASTMDPGRTGRDEQFF
TRBJ1-2 | - | TRBV14 | - | TGTGCCAGCAGCCAACGGCAGGACTATGGCTACACCTTC | CASSQRQDYGYTF
TRBJ1-2 | - | TRBV25-1 | - | TGTGCCAGCAGTCTTGGGGACTACTATGGCTACACCTTC | CASSLGDYYGYTF
TRBJ1-4 | few | TRBV30 | - | TGTGCCTGGAGCCCCGGGAGCGAAAAACTGTTTTTT | CAWSPGSEKLFF